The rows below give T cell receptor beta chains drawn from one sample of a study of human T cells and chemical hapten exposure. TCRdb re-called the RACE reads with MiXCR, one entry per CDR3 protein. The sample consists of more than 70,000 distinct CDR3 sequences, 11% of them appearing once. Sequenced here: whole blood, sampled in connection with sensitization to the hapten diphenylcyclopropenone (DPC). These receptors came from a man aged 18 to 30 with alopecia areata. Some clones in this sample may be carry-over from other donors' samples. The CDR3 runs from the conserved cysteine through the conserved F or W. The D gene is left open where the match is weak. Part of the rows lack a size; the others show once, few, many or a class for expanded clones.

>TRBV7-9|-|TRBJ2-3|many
CASSLAGYVTSTDTQYF
TGTGCCAGCAGCTTAGCGGGTTACGTCACGAGCACAGATACGCAGTATTTT
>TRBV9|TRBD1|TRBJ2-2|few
CASSVVQGTDTGELFF
TGTGCCAGCAGCGTAGTACAGGGGACCGACACCGGGGAGCTGTTTTTT
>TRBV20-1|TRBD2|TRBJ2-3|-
CSARASGGDTDTQYF
TGCAGTGCTAGAGCTAGCGGGGGGGACACAGATACGCAGTATTTT
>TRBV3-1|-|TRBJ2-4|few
CASSQGVPPAKNIQYF
TGTGCCAGCAGCCAAGGGGTCCCGCCGGCCAAAAACATTCAGTACTTC
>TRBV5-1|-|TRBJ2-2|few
CASSLMGDENTGELFF
TGCGCCAGCAGCCTCATGGGGGACGAAAACACCGGGGAGCTGTTTTTT
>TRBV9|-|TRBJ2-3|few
CASSVVPTGDTQYF
TGTGCCAGCAGCGTAGTTCCTACTGGGGATACGCAGTATTTT
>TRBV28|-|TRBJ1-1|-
CASTTGGPTEAFF
TGTGCCAGCACCACGGGGGGCCCCACTGAAGCTTTCTTT
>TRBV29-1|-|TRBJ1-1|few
CSVEKGDTEAFF
TGCAGCGTTGAAAAGGGGGACACTGAAGCTTTCTTT
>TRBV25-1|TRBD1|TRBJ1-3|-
CASSTGVGNTIYF
TGTGCCAGCAGCACAGGGGTTGGAAACACCATATATTTT
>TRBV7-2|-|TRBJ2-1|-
CASNARVYNEQFF
TGTGCCAGCAACGCTAGGGTCTACAATGAGCAGTTCTTC
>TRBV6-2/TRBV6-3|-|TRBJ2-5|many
CASSPRDSLGETQYF
TGTGCCAGCAGTCCACGGGACTCGTTGGGGGAGACCCAGTACTTC
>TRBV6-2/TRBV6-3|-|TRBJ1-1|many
CASSYGRLNTEAFF
TGTGCCAGCAGTTACGGCAGGCTGAACACTGAAGCTTTCTTT
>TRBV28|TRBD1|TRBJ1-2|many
CASSFLGQGAYGYTF
TGTGCCAGCAGTTTCCTGGGACAGGGGGCCTATGGCTACACCTTC
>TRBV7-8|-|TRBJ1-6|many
CASSLALDFGLTLHF
TGTGCCAGCAGCTTAGCGCTGGATTTCGGATTGACCCTCCACTTT
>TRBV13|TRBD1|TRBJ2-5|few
CASSLWDRTQETQYF
TGTGCCAGCAGCTTATGGGACAGAACGCAAGAGACCCAGTACTTC